A selection of T cell receptor beta chains follows, all from one sample in a study of blood T cells in healthy people across ages. TCRdb re-analysed the 5' RACE reads in MiXCR, keeping a single row per CDR3 protein. There are approximately 790,000 distinct CDR3 sequences in the sample; 55% to 65% occur only once, and about a quarter lies in the top ten. The specimen was blood. All receptors derive from a man in his thirties or forties in good health. Both conserved end residues are part of each CDR3. The order of the fields is CDR3 DNA, CDR3 protein, V gene, J gene, D gene, clone size. D genes are given only for firm matches. Rows give clone size only sometimes, using once, few, many, or a class for an expanded clone.

CDR3nt: TGTGCCAGCAGTGTGGGGCGCACAGATACGCAGTATTTT
CDR3aa: CASSVGRTDTQYF
v_gene: TRBV6-6
j_gene: TRBJ2-3
d_gene: NA
abundance: few

CDR3nt: TGTGCCGGCAGCTTAGGGGCAGGGGGCAGGTACGAGCAGTACTTC
CDR3aa: CAGSLGAGGRYEQYF
v_gene: TRBV7-9
j_gene: TRBJ2-7
d_gene: TRBD1
abundance: NA

CDR3nt: TGTGCCACCAGGACAGGGGACCGGGAATACAATGAGCAGTTCTTC
CDR3aa: CATRTGDREYNEQFF
v_gene: TRBV15
j_gene: TRBJ2-1
d_gene: TRBD1
abundance: NA

CDR3nt: TGCGCCAGCAGCCCCGGACAGGTGTATGAGCAGTTCTTC
CDR3aa: CASSPGQVYEQFF
v_gene: TRBV5-1
j_gene: TRBJ2-1
d_gene: TRBD1
abundance: few

CDR3nt: TGTGCCAGCAGTTTAGCGTTAGGGATCACAGATACGCAGTATTTT
CDR3aa: CASSLALGITDTQYF
v_gene: TRBV12-3/TRBV12-4
j_gene: TRBJ2-3
d_gene: NA
abundance: NA

CDR3nt: TGTGCCAGCAGCAAAACCGGGACAGACCCCTACGAGCAGTACTTC
CDR3aa: CASSKTGTDPYEQYF
v_gene: TRBV7-3
j_gene: TRBJ2-7
d_gene: TRBD1
abundance: NA

CDR3nt: TGTGCCAGCAGTTACACAGGGGGCAGGGGGACTGAAGCTTTCTTT
CDR3aa: CASSYTGGRGTEAFF
v_gene: TRBV6-2/TRBV6-3
j_gene: TRBJ1-1
d_gene: TRBD1
abundance: NA

CDR3nt: TGCGCCAGCAGCCTCAGGGTTGACCCTTCGGACGAGCAGTACTTC
CDR3aa: CASSLRVDPSDEQYF
v_gene: TRBV4-1
j_gene: TRBJ2-7
d_gene: NA
abundance: NA

CDR3nt: TGTGCCAGCAGCACGGTGACAGGGACTAATGAAAAACTGTTTTTT
CDR3aa: CASSTVTGTNEKLFF
v_gene: TRBV7-2
j_gene: TRBJ1-4
d_gene: TRBD1
abundance: NA

CDR3nt: TGTGCCAGCAGCGGTGGATCTAGAAGCTCCTACAATGAGCAGTTCTTC
CDR3aa: CASSGGSRSSYNEQFF
v_gene: TRBV7-9
j_gene: TRBJ2-1
d_gene: NA
abundance: NA

CDR3nt: TGCGCCAGCAGCCAAGATCCCAGCCCCAAGGCCTACGAGCAGTACTTC
CDR3aa: CASSQDPSPKAYEQYF
v_gene: TRBV4-3
j_gene: TRBJ2-7
d_gene: NA
abundance: NA

CDR3nt: TGTGCCAGCAGTGACAGGGTCGGGGCCAACGTCCTGACTTTC
CDR3aa: CASSDRVGANVLTF
v_gene: TRBV6-5
j_gene: TRBJ2-6
d_gene: TRBD1
abundance: NA

CDR3nt: TGCGCCAGCAGCCGTTCAGGGCTAGATACGCAGTATTTT
CDR3aa: CASSRSGLDTQYF
v_gene: TRBV4-3
j_gene: TRBJ2-3
d_gene: NA
abundance: NA

CDR3nt: TGTGCCAGCAGTTACAGGGAGGGTCCCCAGCCCCAGCATTTT
CDR3aa: CASSYREGPQPQHF
v_gene: TRBV6-2/TRBV6-3
j_gene: TRBJ1-5
d_gene: NA
abundance: NA

CDR3nt: TGTGCCAGCAGTGTCGGGACACAGAGCTCCTACGAGCAGTACTTC
CDR3aa: CASSVGTQSSYEQYF
v_gene: TRBV6-1
j_gene: TRBJ2-7
d_gene: NA
abundance: NA

CDR3nt: TGTGCCAGTAGGACCCGGGACAGAGCTAACACCGGGGAGCTGTTTTTT
CDR3aa: CASRTRDRANTGELFF
v_gene: TRBV19
j_gene: TRBJ2-2
d_gene: TRBD1
abundance: NA

CDR3nt: TGCGCCAGCAGACCTAGCGTTAGCTCCTACAATGAGCAGTTCTTC
CDR3aa: CASRPSVSSYNEQFF
v_gene: TRBV5-1
j_gene: TRBJ2-1
d_gene: NA
abundance: NA

CDR3nt: TGTGCCAGCAGCCAAGATGGGCGGGGTGAAGATACGCAGTATTTT
CDR3aa: CASSQDGRGEDTQYF
v_gene: TRBV3-1
j_gene: TRBJ2-3
d_gene: NA
abundance: NA

CDR3nt: TGTGCCAGCAGTTACCACCGGGACACCCTAGGGGAGCAGTACTTC
CDR3aa: CASSYHRDTLGEQYF
v_gene: TRBV6-2/TRBV6-3
j_gene: TRBJ2-7
d_gene: NA
abundance: NA

CDR3nt: TGTGCCAGCAGCTCTGAAAGGGGGTGGCCCCAGCATTTT
CDR3aa: CASSSERGWPQHF
v_gene: TRBV7-9
j_gene: TRBJ1-5
d_gene: NA
abundance: NA

CDR3nt: TGTGCCAGCAGCGTAGTAGCGGGGACCAATCAAGAGACCCAGTACTTC
CDR3aa: CASSVVAGTNQETQYF
v_gene: TRBV9
j_gene: TRBJ2-5
d_gene: TRBD2
abundance: once

CDR3nt: TGTGCCACCAGTGATTACAGGGGCGAAAAACTGTTTTTT
CDR3aa: CATSDYRGEKLFF
v_gene: TRBV24-1
j_gene: TRBJ1-4
d_gene: TRBD1
abundance: NA

CDR3nt: TGTGCCACCAGCAGAGTGAGAGGGCAGGGTCCGTTATACGAGCAGTACTTC
CDR3aa: CATSRVRGQGPLYEQYF
v_gene: TRBV15
j_gene: TRBJ2-7
d_gene: NA
abundance: NA

CDR3nt: TGTGCCAGCAGACTGCCGGGACTAGCGTCTGAGCAGTTCTTC
CDR3aa: CASRLPGLASEQFF
v_gene: TRBV28
j_gene: TRBJ2-1
d_gene: TRBD2
abundance: NA

CDR3nt: TGTGCCAGCAGTTTTACACAGAGTAATCAGCCCCAGCATTTT
CDR3aa: CASSFTQSNQPQHF
v_gene: TRBV12-3/TRBV12-4
j_gene: TRBJ1-5
d_gene: NA
abundance: NA

CDR3nt: TGTGCCAGCGGCGGTAGGGCCTACAATGAGCAGTTCTTC
CDR3aa: CASGGRAYNEQFF
v_gene: TRBV2
j_gene: TRBJ2-1
d_gene: NA
abundance: NA

CDR3nt: TGTGCCACCAGGGGAAATGAAGGGGGGACTGAAGCTTTCTTT
CDR3aa: CATRGNEGGTEAFF
v_gene: TRBV24-1
j_gene: TRBJ1-1
d_gene: NA
abundance: few

CDR3nt: TGCGCCAGCAGCCAACCTGAAAGAGGACTCTCACCCCTCCACTTT
CDR3aa: CASSQPERGLSPLHF
v_gene: TRBV4-1
j_gene: TRBJ1-6
d_gene: NA
abundance: few

CDR3nt: TGCAGTGCTAGCCCCACGGCTGGTTCCATTGAGCAGTTCTTC
CDR3aa: CSASPTAGSIEQFF
v_gene: TRBV20-1
j_gene: TRBJ2-1
d_gene: NA
abundance: NA

CDR3nt: TGTGCCAGCAGCTTATCTGACCGCAACTATGGCTACACCTTC
CDR3aa: CASSLSDRNYGYTF
v_gene: TRBV7-8
j_gene: TRBJ1-2
d_gene: NA
abundance: few

CDR3nt: TGTGCCAGCAGCTTGTTCGGCTCGGCCACCTCTAGCACAGATACGCAGTATTTT
CDR3aa: CASSLFGSATSSTDTQYF
v_gene: TRBV5-6
j_gene: TRBJ2-3
d_gene: NA
abundance: NA

CDR3nt: TGTGCCAGCAGTTTTGGGACTAGAGCATTCGCAGATACGCAGTATTTT
CDR3aa: CASSFGTRAFADTQYF
v_gene: TRBV27
j_gene: TRBJ2-3
d_gene: TRBD2
abundance: few